This T cell receptor beta chain stems from a study of T cell responses to AZD1222 COVID-19 vaccine. Study observations and caveats: The study found Spike-specific TCR breadth and depth rose after two AZD1222 doses.

Looked up from germline, CDR1 is LNHDA and CDR2 is SQIVND (reference sequence). Trimming stripped 1 base from V and 4 bases from J, with 11 bases between. The CDR3 totals 15 residues. Assay: immunoSEQ multiplex PCR; the TCRdb copy retains only in-frame clones and omits some. The sample has 160,000 or so clones; 92% are singletons. A note on this clone: Its antigen is not identified.

The V call is TRBV19, the J call TRBJ2-1; unclear D gene. This clonotype was obtained from an adult who received the AZD1222 COVID-19 vaccine. The source material was peripheral blood, sampled 28 days after the second AZD1222 dose. CDR3 protein: CASSIGTQLYNEQFF. The CDR3 bases are TGTGCCAGTAGTATAGGAACACAGCTTTACAATGAGCAGTTCTTC.